Shown below are 21 T cell receptor beta chains from a single sample sequenced in a study of beta chain features in type 1 diabetes. Expressed TCRB transcripts were sequenced, since all the RNA that had been isolated was reverse transcribed. The table came from immunoSEQ multiplex PCR; TCRdb's copy has only in-frame clones and leaves some out. The sample has hundreds of thousands of clones, approximately 31% seen once; the top ten hold around 0.065%. The sequenced sample consisted of naive CD4+ T cells from blood. The receptor set was obtained from a man between 18 and 29 years old in good health.

This clone was counted only a few times. V is TRBV21-1 and J is TRBJ2-4. TRBV21-1 is reported as a pseudogene. The CDR3 is 13 residues long. This chain's CDR3 is CASSKAQRNIQYF. In DNA form, the CDR3 reads TGTGCCAGCAGCAAAGCGCAACGAAACATTCAGTACTTC.

The table lists this clone with a few counts. The chain employs TRBV25-1 and TRBJ2-7, with 8 positions matching TRBD1. The CDR3 loop spans 16 amino acids. Looked up from germline, CDR1 is MGHDK and CDR2 is SYGVNS. The junction had 7 bases not matched to a gene; V was cut back by 1 base and J by 2 bases. CDR3 loop: CASSEFGQGEAYEQYF. As DNA, the CDR3 is TGTGCCAGCAGTGAATTTGGACAGGGCGAGGCCTACGAGCAGTACTTC.

The chain combines TRBV5-1 with TRBJ2-5, with D tentatively TRBD1 (6 bases). Germline V gives CDR1 SGHRS, CDR2 YFSETQ. Trimming removed 4 bases at V and 3 bases at J, with 7 bases between. The CDR3 runs 12 residues. CDR3 nucleotide sequence: TGCGCCAGCAGCCGGACAGAAGAGACCCAGTACTTC. As protein: CASSRTEETQYF.

The rearrangement uses TRBV5-1 and TRBJ2-3; 8 bases map to TRBD2. CDR1 and CDR2 from the germline V gene are SGHRS and YFSETQ. The trim removed 5 bases at V and 5 bases at J, leaving 7 bases unmatched. This CDR3 region has 14 residues. The CDR3 protein is CASRKAGEGDTQYF. CDR3 sequence (DNA): TGCGCCAGCAGGAAAGCGGGAGAAGGAGATACGCAGTATTTT. Full variable domain (remainder filled in from reference TRBV5-1 and TRBJ2-3): KAGVTQTPRYLIKTRGQQVTLSCSPISGHRSVSWYQQTPGQGLQFLFEYFSETQRNKGNFPGRFSGRQFSNSRSEMNVSTLELGDSALYLCASRKAGEGDTQYFGPGTRLTVL.

There are a few counts of this clone. This chain joins TRBV7-8 and TRBJ2-5; D gene ambiguous. The CDR3 is 14 amino acids. Germline V gene data show CDR1 as SGHVS and CDR2 as FQNEAQ. The V end lost 0 bases, the J end lost 4 bases, and 9 bases lay between the germline ends. CDR3 sequence reads: CASSLARGSETQYF. The DNA for the CDR3 is TGTGCCAGCAGCTTAGCTCGAGGTTCAGAGACCCAGTACTTC.

The rearrangement uses TRBV7-2 and TRBJ1-2; no definite D call. V was trimmed by 3 bases and J by 0 bases, leaving 8 bases between them. Germline assignment: CDR1 SGHTA and CDR2 FQGNSA. The CDR3 sequence is 14 residues long. CDR3 bases: TGTGCCAGCAGCTTGGGCCTCTCTAACTATGGCTACACCTTC. Translating gives CASSLGLSNYGYTF.

This rearrangement joins TRBV6-1 to TRBJ2-4; a possible D gene is TRBD2 (6 bases). From germline, CDR1 is MNHNS and CDR2 SASEGT. Trimming left V 5 bases short and J 8 bases short, with 13 bases between. The CDR3 is 13 residues long. The CDR3 sequence is CASSWGVKDIQYF. In DNA, the CDR3 is TGTGCCAGCAGTTGGGGGGTAAAGGACATTCAGTACTTC.

J is TRBJ2-1 and V is TRBV4-3, with TRBD1 identical over 8 bases. After removal of 1 base from V and 3 bases from J, the junction contained 11 bases not matched to a gene. Germline CDR1 LGHNA, CDR2 YSLEER. The CDR3 has 18 residues. CDR3 amino acids: CASSQARQGILVYNEQFF. In DNA, the CDR3 is TGCGCCAGCAGCCAAGCGCGACAGGGGATTTTAGTCTACAATGAGCAGTTCTTC.

For this clone: This same CDR3 is encoded by further DNA sequences in the sample. V is TRBV29-1 and J is TRBJ1-1; a possible D gene is TRBD1 (5 bases). V lost 5 bases and J lost 1, with 8 bases in between. The CDR3 is made up of 12 amino acids. Germline-derived CDR1 and CDR2 are SQVTM and ANQGSEA. As DNA, the CDR3 is TGCAGCGTTCGTCAGGGGAACACTGAAGCTTTCTTT. Amino acids: CSVRQGNTEAFF.

The rearrangement joins TRBV30 to TRBJ2-1, with 16 bases identical to TRBD2. From germline, CDR1 is GTSNPN and CDR2 SVGIG (reference sequence). Germline trimming cut 3 bases from V and 9 bases from J; bases unmatched to any gene: 5. The CDR3 spans 15 residues. CDR3 residues: CAWRGLAGGRSEQFF. CDR3 bases: TGTGCCTGGAGGGGACTAGCGGGAGGGAGAAGTGAGCAGTTCTTC.

A single count supports this clone. The rearrangement links TRBV7-9 to TRBJ1-2; no clear D. The CDR3 is 14 residues long. Looked up from germline, CDR1 is SEHNR and CDR2 is FQNEAQ (reference sequence). The V end lost 3 bases, the J end lost 2 bases, and 10 bases lay between the germline ends. The CDR3: CASSFNSENYGYTF. The CDR3 coding sequence is TGTGCCAGCAGCTTTAACAGTGAAAACTATGGCTACACCTTC.

The chain combines TRBV12-5 with TRBJ2-5; D possibly corresponds to TRBD1 (5 bases). V gave up 0 bases and J gave up 1 base, with 12 bases separating them. Germline-derived CDR1 and CDR2 are LGHNT and FRNRAP. There are 16 residues in the CDR3. CDR3 region: CASGLVTGRGQETQYF. The CDR3 DNA follows: TGTGCTAGTGGTTTGGTGACTGGTAGGGGCCAAGAGACCCAGTACTTC.

This clone has just a few counts. The J gene is TRBJ2-7, the V gene TRBV10-3; D call uncertain. Per the germline V gene, CDR1 is ENHRY and CDR2 is SYGVKD. The V gene lost 6 bases and the J gene lost 3 bases, with 12 bases spanning the gap. The CDR3 contains 13 residues. The CDR3 sequence: CAISRTDDYEQYF. The CDR3, as DNA: TGTGCCATCAGCAGGACGGACGACTACGAGCAGTACTTC.

The rearrangement uses TRBV5-1 and TRBJ2-3; possibly TRBD1 or TRBD2 for D (5 bases each). Germline CDR1 and CDR2: SGHRS and YFSETQ. Trimming shortened V by 0 bases and J by 4 bases, and 15 bases separated the two germline ends. The CDR3 sequence is 16 residues long. In nucleotides, the CDR3 is TGCGCCAGCAGCTTGGCCTTAGCCAGGGACGCAGATACGCAGTATTTT. Protein product: CASSLALARDADTQYF.

This chain uses TRBV30 with TRBJ2-7; TRBD2 is a possible D gene (5 bases). This CDR3 region has 15 residues. Germline assignment: CDR1 GTSNPN and CDR2 SVGIG (reference sequence). The V gene lost 1 base and the J gene lost 5 bases, with 18 bases spanning the gap. Here the CDR3 DNA reads TGTGCCTGGAGTGAATCCCGAATGGCCGGGGACGAGCAGTACTTC. Translating it yields CAWSESRMAGDEQYF.

The V gene is TRBV11-1, the J gene TRBJ2-7; TRBD1 matches at 8 bases. J lost 9 bases, V lost 5 bases, and 3 bases had no gene match. The CDR3 contains 11 residues. Germline V gene sequence: CDR1 SGHAT, CDR2 FQDESV (reference sequence). The CDR3 sequence is CASSVDRGQYF. CDR3 in DNA: TGTGCCAGCAGCGTCGACAGGGGGCAGTACTTC.

In this sample, this clone turned up a few times. CDR3 DNA: TGCAGCGTGTTGGTCCGAGACACTGAAGCTTTCTTT. This encodes CSVLVRDTEAFF. This chain links TRBV29-1 with TRBJ1-1; D unresolved. Looked up from germline, CDR1 is SQVTM and CDR2 is ANQGSEA. Trimming cost V 6 bases and J 3 bases, with 11 bases left between them. This CDR3 spans 12 amino acids.

The CDR3 here is CASSLAPSGDNEQFF. In DNA, the CDR3 is TGCGCCAGCAGCTTGGCGCCTAGCGGGGACAATGAGCAGTTCTTC. This chain connects TRBV5-1 to TRBJ2-1; 9 bases match TRBD2. Germline V CDR1 and CDR2: SGHRS, YFSETQ. V was clipped by 0 bases and J by 5 bases; unmatched bases: 3. CDR3 length equals 15 residues.

This clone was counted between two and nine times. V usage is TRBV2 and J usage is TRBJ2-1, with D unresolved. Looked up from germline, CDR1 is SNHLY and CDR2 is FYNNEI. Between the trimmed V and J ends, which lost 3 bases and 1 base, there was a span of 10 bases. This CDR3 has 15 residues. The CDR3 loop reads CASSDRVTSYNEQFF. The CDR3 DNA sequence: TGTGCCAGCAGTGACCGGGTAACGTCCTACAATGAGCAGTTCTTC.

The chain couples TRBV7-8 to TRBJ2-7; 12 bases line up with TRBD1. V gave up 4 bases and J gave up 2 bases; unmatched junction bases: 6. CDR3 length: 16 amino acids. Germline V gives CDR1 SGHVS, CDR2 FQNEAQ. CDR3 in amino acids: CASSWDRGRRAYEQYF. The DNA for the CDR3 is TGTGCCAGCAGCTGGGACAGGGGGCGCCGGGCCTACGAGCAGTACTTC.

Worth noting for this clone: Other DNA sequences from this sample encode an identical CDR3 as well. This chain uses TRBV7-2 with TRBJ2-1; no definite D call. Trimming took 3 bases from V and 0 from J, leaving 6 bases between them. Germline CDR1 and CDR2: SGHTA and FQGNSA. There are 14 residues in the CDR3. This CDR3 is CASSFSSSYNEQFF. For the CDR3, the DNA is TGTGCCAGCAGCTTCTCTAGCTCCTACAATGAGCAGTTCTTC.